These T cell receptor beta chains were read from a single sample in a study of metastatic and nonmetastatic thyroid tumors. TCRdb re-processed the PCR reads through MiXCR. The top ten clones hold 3.8% of a sample with 45,000 to 50,000 clones, approximately 24% of them seen once. Material: blood. These receptors were taken from a male donor with papillary thyroid cancer or a benign thyroid nodule (not recorded which). Some clones in this sample may be carry-over from other donors' samples. Each CDR3 is given with its conserved first and last residue. Each record gives: CDR3 protein, V gene, clone size, J gene. Rows may omit the clone size; those that give it use once, few, many or a size class.

CASSSGNEQFF | TRBV27 | many | TRBJ2-1
CASSSASYNEQFF | TRBV7-9 | many | TRBJ2-1
CASSESTSYEQYF | TRBV6-1 | NA | TRBJ2-7
CASSSLHGYTF | TRBV12-3/TRBV12-4 | NA | TRBJ1-2
CASSPFSGTSDNEQFF | TRBV11-2 | NA | TRBJ2-1
CSALTGGLSYNEQFF | TRBV20-1 | many | TRBJ2-1
CASSPDTGELFF | TRBV27 | many | TRBJ2-2
CSARDPSRWNEQYF | TRBV20-1 | NA | TRBJ2-7
CASSPLSPPRVSTNTGELFF | TRBV6-2/TRBV6-3 | NA | TRBJ2-2
CASSYGSVQPQHF | TRBV6-6 | few | TRBJ1-5
CASSLAVNYNEQFF | TRBV7-9 | many | TRBJ2-1
CASSRQVNEKLFF | TRBV2 | many | TRBJ1-4
CASSYGGATGNTIYF | TRBV6-9 | few | TRBJ1-3
CASNLDRGGIETQYF | TRBV6-1 | many | TRBJ2-5
CATSESTGEQFF | TRBV24-1 | many | TRBJ2-1
CASRVAGGPINEQFF | TRBV12-3/TRBV12-4 | NA | TRBJ2-1
CAISTLAGGADTQYF | TRBV10-3 | NA | TRBJ2-3
CASSLQGSTGDLFF | TRBV7-9 | NA | TRBJ2-2
CASSSTEGRGPLHF | TRBV7-8 | many | TRBJ1-6
CASSLRGLEYNGELFF | TRBV27 | few | TRBJ2-2
CAWSYQTSPTSEQYF | TRBV30 | many | TRBJ2-7
CSARKALAGRGSTQPQHF | TRBV20-1 | many | TRBJ1-5
CASSPGQGGSGYTF | TRBV12-3/TRBV12-4 | many | TRBJ1-2
CASSPPDDYEQYF | TRBV6-1 | few | TRBJ2-7
CASSIGTETGELFF | TRBV19 | many | TRBJ2-2
CASSLTGFYGYTF | TRBV5-6 | few | TRBJ1-2
CASSEQVFNEKLFF | TRBV11-2 | NA | TRBJ1-4
CSAEGQQETQYF | TRBV20-1 | many | TRBJ2-5